The rows below give T cell receptor beta chains drawn from one sample of a study of blood T cell repertoires in COVID-19. The data were produced by immunoSEQ multiplex PCR, yet TCRdb's version contains in-frame clones alone and is incomplete. The data contain around 150,000 clones, 84% of them seen just once; the ten biggest clones take up 4%. The sequencing input was peripheral blood. All receptors come from a woman aged 55-69 years with acute or convalescent COVID-19. CDR3s include the opening cysteine and the closing phenylalanine or tryptophan. A D gene is named only where the DNA matches it firmly. Only some rows state a clone size, as once, few, many or a class for expanded clones.

V gene	clone size	D gene	J gene	CDR3 DNA	CDR3 protein
TRBV5-8	.	.	TRBJ1-2	TGTGCCAGCAGCGGGCCTGGGCGCAATGTCTATGGCTACACCTTC	CASSGPGRNVYGYTF
TRBV10-3	.	TRBD1	TRBJ1-5	TGTGCCATCAGTGCGGGACAGGACATGAGGCCCCAGCATTTT	CAISAGQDMRPQHF
TRBV10-2	.	.	TRBJ1-2	TGCGCCAGCAGTGAGTTCTCAGGGGCTGACTATGGCTACACCTTC	CASSEFSGADYGYTF
TRBV11-3	once	.	TRBJ2-5	TGTGCCAGCAGCTTAGCTAGTGTTGAGACCCAGTACTTC	CASSLASVETQYF
TRBV5-1	few	TRBD1	TRBJ1-6	TGCGCCAGCAGTAGAACAGGGGTCAATTCACCCCTCCACTTT	CASSRTGVNSPLHF
TRBV27	.	TRBD1	TRBJ2-7	TGTGCCAGCAGTGAATTCCCGTCGGGGGACAGGTCCTCCTACGAGCAGTACTTC	CASSEFPSGDRSSYEQYF
TRBV6-6	.	.	TRBJ1-5	TGTGCCAGCAGTTACCGCCGGGATAGCAATCAGCCCCAGCATTTT	CASSYRRDSNQPQHF
TRBV6-4	.	TRBD2	TRBJ2-1	TGTGCCAGCAGCGCAGGACTAGCGGGTGAGCAGTTCTTC	CASSAGLAGEQFF
TRBV13	.	.	TRBJ2-2	TGTGCCAGCAGCTTCGGCGGGGAGCTGTTTTTT	CASSFGGELFF
TRBV28	.	TRBD2	TRBJ2-5	TGTGCCAGCAGTTTATCTAGGCCTAGCGGGTACCAAGAGACCCAGTACTTC	CASSLSRPSGYQETQYF
TRBV29-1	.	.	TRBJ1-1	TGCAGCGTCATAGCCCTGTCCAACACTGAAGCTTTCTTT	CSVIALSNTEAFF
TRBV5-4	.	TRBD2	TRBJ2-2	TGTGCCAGCGCATTCCATAGCGGGAGCCTCCCCGGGGAGCTGTTTTTT	CASAFHSGSLPGELFF
TRBV7-6	.	TRBD2	TRBJ2-2	TGTGCCAGCAGCCGAGGACTAGCGGGCACCGGGGAGCTGTTTTTT	CASSRGLAGTGELFF
TRBV7-6	.	TRBD1	TRBJ2-2	TGTGCCAGCAGCTTAAGAGACAGGGGTTCCGGGGAGCTGTTTTTT	CASSLRDRGSGELFF
TRBV28	.	TRBD2	TRBJ2-7	TGTGCCAGCAGTTTAAACCCTGGCCTGACTAGCGGTACCTACGAGCAGTACTTC	CASSLNPGLTSGTYEQYF
TRBV7-2	.	TRBD2	TRBJ2-5	TGTGCCAGCAGCTTAGAGGCGGGAGGAGAGACCCAGTACTTC	CASSLEAGGETQYF
TRBV28	.	.	TRBJ2-3	TGTGCCAGCAGTTTATTTGGGAGCGAGGGGGGCACAGATACGCAGTATTTT	CASSLFGSEGGTDTQYF
TRBV9	.	TRBD2	TRBJ2-1	TGTGCCAGCAGCGTAGCACCCCGAGCGGGGCCCCTCTTCTTC	CASSVAPRAGPLFF
TRBV6-5	.	TRBD1	TRBJ1-1	TGTGCCAGCAGAGGGGGACAGGGGGAATCTGCTTTCTTT	CASRGGQGESAFF
TRBV5-6	once	TRBD2	TRBJ2-5	TGTGCCAGCAGCTTGGCGGGACTAGCGGTCCAAGAGACCCAGTACTTC	CASSLAGLAVQETQYF
TRBV29-1	.	TRBD2	TRBJ2-1	TGCAGCGTTACACCCCCTGGGACTAGCGGAACTGACAATGAGCAGTTCTTC	CSVTPPGTSGTDNEQFF
TRBV28	.	.	TRBJ1-1	TGTGCCAGCAGTTTAACTTTCGGGGGGAGGTCGCTCACTGAAGCTTTCTTT	CASSLTFGGRSLTEAFF
TRBV19	.	TRBD1	TRBJ1-5	TGTGCCAGTAGTAGCTGGAATGGACAGGGCAATCAGCCCCAGCATTTT	CASSSWNGQGNQPQHF
TRBV5-1	.	.	TRBJ1-2	TGCGCCAGCAGCTTTCAGGGGTATGGCTACACCTTC	CASSFQGYGYTF
TRBV2	.	TRBD2	TRBJ2-5	TGTGCCAGCAGTGAAGGACTAGCGGGATGGACCCAGTACTTC	CASSEGLAGWTQYF
TRBV5-1	.	.	TRBJ2-6	TGCGCCAGCAGGGGGCCAGGGGCCAACGTCCTGACTTTC	CASRGPGANVLTF
TRBV5-1	few	.	TRBJ2-3	TGCGCCAGCAGCTTGGGTAGTCCATTCACAGATACGCAGTATTTT	CASSLGSPFTDTQYF
TRBV2	.	TRBD2	TRBJ2-3	TGTGCCAGCAGCGGAACTAGCGGGGAGTGGGCAGATACGCAGTATTTT	CASSGTSGEWADTQYF
TRBV3-1/TRBV3-2	.	.	TRBJ2-1	TGTGCCAGCAGCCAAGAGGGCGGGCTGTATGAGCAGTTCTTC	CASSQEGGLYEQFF
TRBV6-5	.	.	TRBJ2-1	TGTGCCAGCAGGTATTCCGGCAATGAGCAGTTCTTC	CASRYSGNEQFF
TRBV7-8	.	.	TRBJ2-1	TGTGCCAGCAGCTTAGAAGGAGCCAGCTACAATGAGCAGTTCTTC	CASSLEGASYNEQFF
TRBV28	.	TRBD1	TRBJ2-7	TGTGCCAGCAGCCGGGACAGAACCTACGAGCAGTACTTC	CASSRDRTYEQYF
TRBV7-2	.	.	TRBJ1-1	TGTGCCAGCAGGCTTATGGCCAAGAAGGCTTTCTTT	CASRLMAKKAFF
TRBV5-1	few	.	TRBJ2-5	TGCGCCAGCAGCTTGTCTTTTTCTGGGAAGGGGGAGACCCAGTACTTC	CASSLSFSGKGETQYF
TRBV23-1	.	TRBD1	TRBJ1-1	TGCGCCAGCAGTCAATCGGGGGGACGGACAGGGGCGGAAGCTTTCTTT	CASSQSGGRTGAEAFF
TRBV5-1	.	TRBD2	TRBJ2-5	TGCGCCAGCAGCTTGGGTCCCTTAGCGGGATCGTCGTATGGAGAGACCCAGTACTTC	CASSLGPLAGSSYGETQYF
TRBV7-3	.	.	TRBJ1-1	TGTGCCAGCAGCTTAAATTTTCAGACTAAAGCTTTCTTT	CASSLNFQTKAFF
TRBV28	once	TRBD1	TRBJ1-4	TGTGCCAGCAGTAGACAGGGGCTGATGGGTGAAAAACTGTTTTTT	CASSRQGLMGEKLFF
TRBV9	once	.	TRBJ2-2	TGTGCCAGCAGCGTAGCTACCGAGTTCCACACCGGGGAGCTGTTTTTT	CASSVATEFHTGELFF
TRBV25-1	.	.	TRBJ2-6	TGTGCCAGCAGTGAAGGGGGCAGCTCTGGGGCCAACGTCCTGACTTTC	CASSEGGSSGANVLTF
TRBV7-2	.	.	TRBJ2-1	TGTGCCAGCACCTCCCCCGGTGTAGCCCTTAATGAGCAGTTCTTC	CASTSPGVALNEQFF
TRBV5-1	.	.	TRBJ1-3	TGCGCCAGCAGCTTGGACAGAAACACCATATATTTT	CASSLDRNTIYF
TRBV15	.	.	TRBJ2-6	TGTGCCACCAGCAGAGCCGGGGCTGGGGCCAACGTCCTGACTTTC	CATSRAGAGANVLTF
TRBV5-1	once	TRBD2	TRBJ2-7	TGCGCCAGCAGCTGGGAACTAGCGGGGAGCTCCTACGAGCAGTACTTC	CASSWELAGSSYEQYF
TRBV5-1	.	.	TRBJ2-7	TGCGCCAGCAGTTTAGTTAGCGGCGAATACGAGCAGTACTTC	CASSLVSGEYEQYF